This T cell receptor beta chain was obtained from a study of blood T cell repertoires in COVID-19. About the study: Whether acute or convalescent, the COVID-19 samples came from the United States, Italy and Spain. The analysed material was cDNA or gDNA that came from T cells, B-cell-depleted T cells, or PBMCs.

Original handling: By means of reference gene primer amplification, nucleated cell counts were estimated. Sequencing used immunoSEQ multiplex PCR; TCRdb keeps in-frame clones, though not all of them. V, J and clone size derive from that table, while D and trimming were established from the DNA sequence. The data contain roughly 280,000 clones, about 85% of them singletons. The length of the CDR3 is 13 residues. V dropped 6 bases and J dropped 7 bases, with 15 bases sitting between them. The germline V gene has CDR1 LGHDT and CDR2 YNNKEL (reference sequence). The chain links TRBV3-1 (or the pseudogene TRBV3-2) to TRBJ1-2; D perhaps matches TRBD1 (6 bases). The origin of this receptor is a man in his fifties or sixties with acute or convalescent COVID-19. Sequenced sample: peripheral blood. The CDR3 sequence is CASRSVGARGYTF. CDR3 coding DNA: TGTGCCAGCAGGTCGGTGGGGGCCCGTGGCTACACCTTC.